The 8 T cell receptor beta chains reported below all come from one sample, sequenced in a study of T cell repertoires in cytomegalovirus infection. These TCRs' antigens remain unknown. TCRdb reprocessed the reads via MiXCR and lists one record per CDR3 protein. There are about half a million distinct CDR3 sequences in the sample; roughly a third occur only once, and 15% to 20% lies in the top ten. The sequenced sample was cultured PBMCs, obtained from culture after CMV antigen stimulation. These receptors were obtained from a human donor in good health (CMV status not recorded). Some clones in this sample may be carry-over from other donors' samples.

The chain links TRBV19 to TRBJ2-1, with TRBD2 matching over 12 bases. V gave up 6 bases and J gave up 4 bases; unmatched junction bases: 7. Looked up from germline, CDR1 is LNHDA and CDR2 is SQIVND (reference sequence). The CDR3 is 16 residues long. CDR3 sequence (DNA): TGTGCCAGTAGCCTGACTAGCGGGAGTGGTTACAATGAGCAGTTCTTC. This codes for CASSLTSGSGYNEQFF. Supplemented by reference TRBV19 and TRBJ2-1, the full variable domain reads DGGITQSPKYLFRKEGQNVTLSCEQNLNHDAMYWYRQDPGQGLRLIYYSQIVNDFQKGDIAEGYSVSREKKESFPLTVTSAQKNPTAFYLCASSLTSGSGYNEQFFGPGTRLTVL.

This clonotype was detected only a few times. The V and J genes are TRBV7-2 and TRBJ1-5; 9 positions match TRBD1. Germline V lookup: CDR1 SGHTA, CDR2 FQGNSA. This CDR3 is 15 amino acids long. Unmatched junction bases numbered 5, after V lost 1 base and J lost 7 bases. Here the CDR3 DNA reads TGTGCCAGCAGCTTAGGGGACAGGGTTGGCCAGCCCCAGCATTTT. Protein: CASSLGDRVGQPQHF.

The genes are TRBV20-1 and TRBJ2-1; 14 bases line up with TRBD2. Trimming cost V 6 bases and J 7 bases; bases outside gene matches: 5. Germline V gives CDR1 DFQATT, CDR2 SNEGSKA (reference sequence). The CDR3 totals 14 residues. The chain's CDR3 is CSAIGTSGRNEQFF. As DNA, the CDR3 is TGCAGTGCCATCGGGACTAGCGGGAGAAATGAGCAGTTCTTC.

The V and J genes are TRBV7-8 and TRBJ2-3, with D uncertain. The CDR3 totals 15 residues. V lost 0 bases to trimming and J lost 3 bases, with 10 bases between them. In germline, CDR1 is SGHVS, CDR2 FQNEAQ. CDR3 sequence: CASSLAGLGTDTQYF. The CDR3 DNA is TGTGCCAGCAGCTTAGCGGGGTTGGGTACAGATACGCAGTATTTT.

CDR3 residues: CASTRLPPGRYEQYF. DNA of the CDR3: TGTGCCAGCACCCGCTTACCCCCGGGGAGGTACGAGCAGTACTTC. The V call is TRBV6-6, the J call TRBJ2-7, with D perhaps matching TRBD2 (6 bases). The CDR3 totals 15 residues. V lost 7 bases and J lost 4, with 20 bases in between. Germline assignment: CDR1 MNHNY and CDR2 SVGAGI (reference sequence).

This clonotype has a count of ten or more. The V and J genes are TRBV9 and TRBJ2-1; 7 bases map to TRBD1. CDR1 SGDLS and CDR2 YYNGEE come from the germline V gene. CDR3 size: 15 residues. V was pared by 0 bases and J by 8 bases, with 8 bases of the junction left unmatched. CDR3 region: CASSVDGQAGDEQFF. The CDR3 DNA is TGTGCCAGCAGCGTAGATGGACAGGCGGGCGATGAGCAGTTCTTC.

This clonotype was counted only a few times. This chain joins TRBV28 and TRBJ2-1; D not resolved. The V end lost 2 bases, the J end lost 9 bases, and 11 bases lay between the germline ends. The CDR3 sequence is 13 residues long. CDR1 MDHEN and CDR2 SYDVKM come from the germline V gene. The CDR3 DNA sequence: TGTGCCAGCAGTTTAACACAACTGGGTGAGCAGTTCTTC. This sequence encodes CASSLTQLGEQFF.

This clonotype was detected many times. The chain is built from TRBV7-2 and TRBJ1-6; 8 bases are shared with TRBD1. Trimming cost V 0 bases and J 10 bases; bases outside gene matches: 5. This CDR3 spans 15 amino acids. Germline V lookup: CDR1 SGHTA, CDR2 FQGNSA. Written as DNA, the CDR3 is TGTGCCAGCAGCTTAGCGGACAGGGAAGGGTCACCCCTCCACTTT. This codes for CASSLADREGSPLHF.